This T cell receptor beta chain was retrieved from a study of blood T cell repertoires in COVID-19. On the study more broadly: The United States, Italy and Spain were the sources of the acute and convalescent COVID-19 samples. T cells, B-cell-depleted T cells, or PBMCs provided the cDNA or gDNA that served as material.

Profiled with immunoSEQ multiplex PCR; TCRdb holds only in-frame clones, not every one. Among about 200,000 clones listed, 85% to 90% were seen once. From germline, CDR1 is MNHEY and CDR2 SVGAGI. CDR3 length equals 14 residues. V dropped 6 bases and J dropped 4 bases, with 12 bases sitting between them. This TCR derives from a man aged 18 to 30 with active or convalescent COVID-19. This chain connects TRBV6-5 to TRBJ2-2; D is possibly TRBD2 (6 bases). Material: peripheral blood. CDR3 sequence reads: CASRRGAGTGELFF. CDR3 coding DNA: TGTGCCAGCAGACGCGGGGCCGGCACCGGGGAGCTGTTTTTT.